These T cell receptor beta chains were read from a single sample in a study of spatial heterogeneity in lung cancer. TCRdb recomputed calls from the 5' RACE reads with MiXCR, one row per CDR3 protein. The sample lists about 25,000 distinct CDR3 sequences, 5.5% to 7% occurring once. Specimen: PBMCs, collected at follow-up. The origin of the receptors is a male donor with early-stage non-small cell lung cancer. Both conserved end residues are part of each CDR3.

TRBJ1-5,TRBV2,CASREQGGDQPQHF
TRBJ1-5,TRBV25-1,CASSDRENNQPQHF
TRBJ2-6,TRBV29-1,CSVAGRSGDGANVLTF
TRBJ1-2,TRBV12-3/TRBV12-4,CASSPPENVYGYTF
TRBJ2-7,TRBV7-2,CASSQLGLAGLEQYF
TRBJ2-2,TRBV24-1,CASTSGVTGELFF
TRBJ1-2,TRBV4-2,CASSLSRDRVGYTF
TRBJ1-2,TRBV12-3/TRBV12-4,CASSSGTERFGYTF
TRBJ1-2,TRBV6-2/TRBV6-3,CASSYSGGSGYTF
TRBJ2-3,TRBV27,CASSPQSGRGTDTQYF
TRBJ2-7,TRBV7-6,CASSLDGLVVYF
TRBJ2-3,TRBV12-3/TRBV12-4,CASSRTSGGPGDTQYF
TRBJ2-5,TRBV2,CASSAEETQYF